This T cell receptor beta chain was captured by sequencing in a study of T cells in localized non-small cell lung cancer (dated by TCRdb to the early 2020s). Turning to the overall study: T cell repertoires of hundreds of early-stage NSCLC patients were analyzed, with tumors being compared against uninvolved tumor-adjacent lungs. NSCLC patients had a mean age of roughly 66 years, and 120 to 150 were male and 107 female. All 240 or so NSCLC patients in the cohort were treatment-naive and had localized lung tumors that were resected. What the research found in general, with its limitations: A median of roughly 56 of the top 100 tumor clones were detected in paired uninvolved adjacent lung, and 28 of these tumor clones were also found among the top 100 clones of the paired uninvolved adjacent lung. Because multi-region tumor sequencing was not performed, intratumor heterogeneity could not be ruled out. Because of the exploratory design, TCR variables were selected using unadjusted p-values without false-discovery rate correction. Higher T cell density in blood was associated with longer overall survival, whereas higher clonality in adjacent lung was associated with shorter survival. Uninvolved tumor-adjacent lung showed the highest T cell clonality, higher than tumor, which suggests more focused antigenic responses in the uninvolved tumor-adjacent lung.

With respect to this clone: The clone's antigen remains unknown. No base qualities exist here, and no much larger clone lies one base off it.

TCR beta CDR3 regions were sequenced from DNA using the immunoSEQ Assay. Turning to the authors' computational methods: To compute T cell density, TCR beta template counts were normalized to usable DNA, which was estimated by amplifying housekeeping genes. Richness was estimated with the preseqR package, extrapolating to 400,000 templates for PBMC samples and 120,000 templates for tissue samples. Clonality was defined by subtracting Pielou's evenness from one. To identify tissue-enriched TCRs, differential abundance testing was run on productive amino-acid clonotypes with a minimum total count of 5 and an alpha of 0.1. The Jaccard Index and the Morisita Overlap Index were used to measure how much the repertoires overlapped between compartments. GLIPH grouped TCR beta CDR3s together with public tetramer-defined viral CDR3s, and a viral motif had to include at least three viral sequences and also show V-gene enrichment. Not all clones reach the TCRdb copy of this immuneACCESS table, which keeps in-frame sequences only. Checked studies attribute under half of the gap to unresolved V genes and leave the rest unexplained. V and J calls plus clone size are reproduced from that table; the DNA served to infer D and trimming. This sample lists about 11,000 clones; roughly 82% were detected once. The ten top clones hold roughly a fifth of the sample.

At diagnosis, peripheral blood, uninvolved tumor-adjacent lung and tumor were collected and stored as a combination of fresh-frozen and FFPE material. For TCR repertoire profiling, blood samples were analyzed as peripheral blood mononuclear cells. The germline V gene provides CDR1 MNHNS and CDR2 SASEGT. From cysteine to phenylalanine, the CDR3 is 13 amino acids long. Only the CDR3 region is kept as DNA, spanning 39 bases read in frame from base 1. V ends up 10 bases short and J 4 bases short, with an unmatched junction base count of 7. The sequence came from a female donor of 60 years or more with stage II lung adenocarcinoma. Sequencing used peripheral blood mononuclear cells, obtained before any cancer treatment. This receptor chain uses TRBV6-1 and TRBJ2-3; TRBD1 agrees with 8 junctional bases. The DNA is TGTGCCATTCGGGACAGGAGGGCAGATACGCAGTATTTT. It is translated as CAIRDRRADTQYF.